This TCR beta chain was documented in a study of CD8+CD57+ T cells in acquired aplastic anemia. Only patients with CD8+CD57+ cell expansion on flow cytometry were chosen for sequencing. Germline V gene data show CDR1 as KGHDR and CDR2 as SFDVKD. The ends were cut back, 1 base at V and 2 bases at J, with 2 bases in the middle. This CDR3 has 13 residues. Many counts were recorded for this clonotype. For CDR3 and TCR beta VDJ profiling, genomic DNA was the template used. One entry per CDR3 protein, called by TCRdb with MiXCR from the reads. The data hold 400,000 to 600,000 distinct CDR3 sequences, with over 25% observed a single time.

The sequence was obtained from a human donor with aplastic anemia. The chain couples TRBV24-1 to TRBJ1-5, with no clear D. Sequenced input: sorted CD4+, CD8+, or CD8+CD57+ T cells (not recorded which) from PBMCs. DNA for the CDR3: TGTGCCACCAGTGATTTAGGCAATCAGCCCCAGCATTTT. Amino acid sequence: CATSDLGNQPQHF.